This T cell receptor beta chain derives from a study of T cell changes during pregnancy in multiple sclerosis. Sequencing was performed with immunoSEQ multiplex PCR; in TCRdb, only in-frame clones are kept and a portion is missing. The sample includes around 44,000 clones, less than 90% of them seen just once. Germline V CDR1 and CDR2: MNHEY, SVGAGI. The CDR3 runs 16 residues. Trimming took 2 bases from V and 5 from J; bases not matched to a gene: 7. This clonotype was sampled from a female donor with multiple sclerosis, enrolled in a pregnancy study. The chain couples TRBV6-5 to TRBJ2-5; 11 bases align to TRBD1. The sample in question was CD4+ T cells from peripheral blood mononuclear cells, obtained in the second trimester of pregnancy. The chain's CDR3 is CASSYQGTGGMETQYF. The DNA for the CDR3 is TGTGCCAGCAGTTACCAAGGGACAGGGGGGATGGAGACCCAGTACTTC.